A single sample gave rise to the 26 T cell receptor beta chains below, sequenced in a study of T cell changes during pregnancy in multiple sclerosis. Sequenced by immunoSEQ multiplex PCR; TCRdb stores in-frame clones only, minus some. The table has approximately 99,000 clones, approximately 90% seen once. This sample comprised peripheral blood, obtained in the second trimester of pregnancy. Receptors originate from a female donor in good health, enrolled as a control in a pregnancy study.

The V and J genes are TRBV6-1 and TRBJ1-1, with a tentative D call TRBD1 (5 bases). Looked up from germline, CDR1 is MNHNS and CDR2 is SASEGT. This CDR3 has 14 residues. V lost 2 bases, J lost 1 base, and 8 bases lay in between. CDR3 loop: CASSEMGGNTEAFF. CDR3 nucleotides: TGTGCCAGCAGTGAAATGGGGGGGAACACTGAAGCTTTCTTT.

This chain connects TRBV27 to TRBJ1-5; 7 positions match TRBD1. Per germline, CDR1 MNHEY and CDR2 SMNVEV (reference sequence). This CDR3 has 15 amino acids. V shed 6 bases and J 7 bases; nucleotides not matched to a gene: 12. In DNA form, the CDR3 reads TGTGCCAGCAGCGATTTAGGACAGGTCTCCCAGCCCCAGCATTTT. This encodes CASSDLGQVSQPQHF.

The rearrangement joins TRBV6-5 to TRBJ1-1; D not resolved. The CDR3 spans 13 residues. The ends were cut back, 5 bases at V and 1 base at J, with 8 bases in the middle. Per the germline V gene, CDR1 is MNHEY and CDR2 is SVGAGI. The CDR3 region has the DNA TGTGCCAGCAGTCGGAGGGAGAACACTGAAGCTTTCTTT. It specifies CASSRRENTEAFF.

The J gene is TRBJ2-1, the V gene TRBV7-9; no firm D call. The germline gives CDR1 SEHNR, CDR2 FQNEAQ (reference sequence). This CDR3 spans 11 amino acids. Trimming pared 3 bases from V and 6 bases from J, leaving 3 bases between. The CDR3 reads CASSFSNEQFF. CDR3 DNA: TGTGCCAGCAGCTTTAGCAATGAGCAGTTCTTC.

V is TRBV7-9 and J is TRBJ1-6, with 8 bases fitting TRBD1. The germline V gene has CDR1 SEHNR and CDR2 FQNEAQ (reference sequence). The ends lost 3 bases at V and 14 bases at J; junction bases unmatched: 6. This CDR3 spans 13 amino acids. The CDR3 nucleotides are TGTGCCAGCAGCTTCAGGGGGCCTGCTTCCCTCCACTTT. Translating gives CASSFRGPASLHF.

The V gene is TRBV7-9, the J gene TRBJ1-1; 8 bases fit TRBD1. Germline CDR1 and CDR2: SEHNR and FQNEAQ (reference sequence). The CDR3 is made up of 14 amino acids. The trim removed 5 bases at V and 1 base at J, leaving 3 bases unmatched. In DNA form, the CDR3 reads TGTGCCAGCAGCCCCCAGGGGGCGAACACTGAAGCTTTCTTT. It yields the protein CASSPQGANTEAFF.

This chain uses TRBV4-2 with TRBJ1-4; no clear D gene. With 4 bases removed from V and 5 bases from J, the gap between germline ends came to 14 bases. This CDR3 contains 15 residues. CDR1 is LGHNA, CDR2 YNFKEQ, per germline. The CDR3 reads CASSRRVPGNEKLFF. The CDR3 DNA reads as TGTGCCAGCAGCCGACGGGTCCCCGGGAATGAAAAACTGTTTTTT.

The V call is TRBV5-6, the J call TRBJ1-1, with TRBD1 as a possible D gene (5 bases). The CDR3 consists of 15 residues. Per the germline V gene, CDR1 is SGHDT and CDR2 is YYEEEE. V shed 0 bases and J shed 3 bases, with 12 bases lying between them. The CDR3 is CASSLAGGRYTEAFF. The CDR3 nucleotides read TGTGCCAGCAGCTTGGCCGGGGGGAGGTACACTGAAGCTTTCTTT.

The gene calls are TRBV5-1 and TRBJ1-1; tentatively, D is TRBD1 (6 bases). The germline V gene has CDR1 SGHRS and CDR2 YFSETQ. There are 12 residues in the CDR3. Trimming pared 7 bases from V and 5 bases from J, leaving 12 bases between. CDR3 amino acids: CASGGRETEAFF. The CDR3 bases are TGCGCCAGCGGGGGGCGGGAGACTGAAGCTTTCTTT.

The J gene is TRBJ2-1, the V gene TRBV28; 11 nucleotides line up with TRBD2. J was trimmed by 8 bases and V by 8 bases; bases with no gene match: 11. This CDR3 is 15 amino acids long. The germline V gene has CDR1 MDHEN and CDR2 SYDVKM. CDR3 DNA sequence: TGTGCCAGCTACCGGGCTAGCGGGAGGTGGGATGAGCAGTTCTTC. It codes for CASYRASGRWDEQFF.

The V gene is TRBV7-9, the J gene TRBJ1-6, with D unresolved. Germline V lookup: CDR1 SEHNR, CDR2 FQNEAQ (reference sequence). The CDR3 covers 14 residues. The V gene lost 1 base and the J gene lost 7 bases, with 8 bases spanning the gap. The CDR3 DNA follows: TGTGCCAGCAGCTTAGAAAGCCCCAATTCACCCCTCCACTTT. Translated, it gives CASSLESPNSPLHF.

This clone was detected once. The chain recombines TRBV2 with TRBJ1-5; D possibly corresponds to TRBD1 (5 bases). V gave up 5 bases and J gave up 2 bases, with 13 bases separating them. Per germline, CDR1 SNHLY and CDR2 FYNNEI. This CDR3 has 15 residues. Here the CDR3 DNA reads TGTGCCAGCAGTAGGGTCAGGGCGGGCAATCAGCCCCAGCATTTT. It translates to CASSRVRAGNQPQHF. The complete variable domain, with remaining parts taken from reference TRBV2 and TRBJ1-5, reads EPEVTQTPSHQVTQMGQEVILRCVPISNHLYFYWYRQILGQKVEFLVSFYNNEISEKSEIFDDQFSVERPDGSNFTLKIRSTKLEDSAMYFCASSRVRAGNQPQHFGDGTRLSIL.

The chain couples TRBV21-1 to TRBJ1-1; TRBD1, as called in the table, went unchecked against the DNA. TRBV21-1 is recorded as a pseudogene. This CDR3 comprises 13 residues. DNA for the CDR3: TGTGCCAGCAGCAGGGGACAGCGGACTGAAGCTTTCTTT. As protein: CASSRGQRTEAFF.

V and J are TRBV5-4 and TRBJ2-1, with TRBD1 matching over 7 bases. Germline V gene sequence: CDR1 SGHNT, CDR2 YYREEE (reference sequence). The V and J ends lost 4 bases and 4 bases, in that order; junction bases with no gene match: 8. The CDR3 totals 15 residues. CDR3 protein: CASSVTGAVYNEQFF. The DNA of the CDR3 is TGTGCCAGCAGCGTAACAGGGGCGGTGTACAATGAGCAGTTCTTC.

In its sample, this clone was seen once. The chain recombines TRBV27 with TRBJ2-6; 7 nucleotides align to TRBD1. The V gene's germline CDR1 is MNHEY and CDR2 SMNVEV (reference sequence). The CDR3 has 16 residues. V trimming: 10 bases; J trimming: 0 bases; junction bases outside the gene matches: 9. CDR3 region: CATRRQGSSGANVLTF. The CDR3 nucleotides are TGTGCCACCCGTCGACAGGGAAGCTCTGGGGCCAACGTCCTGACTTTC.

Turning to this clone: This CDR3 is also generated by other DNA sequences in the sample. The chain is built from TRBV6-1 and TRBJ1-5; TRBD1 might be the D (6 bases). Germline-derived CDR1 and CDR2 are MNHNS and SASEGT. V was clipped by 2 bases and J by 5 bases, with 13 bases between them. The CDR3 loop spans 15 amino acids. The CDR3 DNA reads as TGTGCCAGCAGTGAATCGGGACAAGGACATCAGCCCCAGCATTTT. It encodes CASSESGQGHQPQHF.

This chain joins TRBV19 and TRBJ1-2; D perhaps matches TRBD1 (5 bases). The CDR3 totals 15 residues. Germline CDR1 LNHDA, CDR2 SQIVND (reference sequence). V was shortened by 7 bases and J by 0 bases, with 15 bases between the two germline ends. CDR3 protein: CASTDPGGTNYGYTF. The CDR3 region has the DNA TGTGCCAGTACCGACCCGGGGGGGACTAACTATGGCTACACCTTC.

The chain is built from TRBV28 and TRBJ1-2; D call uncertain. V was cut by 2 bases and J by 7 bases, with 11 bases left in between. The CDR3 spans 13 residues. CDR1 is MDHEN, CDR2 SYDVKM, per germline. The CDR3 here is CASSLRRGLGYTF. The CDR3 bases are TGTGCCAGCAGTTTACGGCGGGGTCTTGGCTACACCTTC.

This chain joins TRBV28 and TRBJ1-4, with 11 bases matching TRBD1. CDR3 length equals 17 residues. V shed 4 bases and J 8 bases; nucleotides not matched to a gene: 12. Germline V gives CDR1 MDHEN, CDR2 SYDVKM. DNA for the CDR3: TGTGCCAGCAGTTGGACAGGGGGCGCAGACCCCGTGGAAAAACTGTTTTTT. Its protein is CASSWTGGADPVEKLFF.

The chain couples TRBV28 to TRBJ1-1; D is uncertain. Trimming shortened V by 3 bases and J by 5 bases, and 4 bases separated the two germline ends. Germline V CDR1 and CDR2: MDHEN, SYDVKM. The CDR3 is made up of 11 amino acids. The CDR3 region has the DNA TGTGCCAGCAGTTTTATAACTGAAGCTTTCTTT. Its protein product is CASSFITEAFF.

The chain employs TRBV10-3 and TRBJ2-7; the D gene is possibly TRBD1 (6 bases). Germline lookup yields CDR1 ENHRY and CDR2 SYGVKD. V was clipped by 10 bases and J by 0 bases, with 10 bases between them. There are 12 residues in the CDR3. The CDR3 region has the DNA TGTGCCACCACAGGGAGCTCCTACGAGCAGTACTTC. This sequence encodes CATTGSSYEQYF.

The genes are TRBV5-1 and TRBJ1-4, with TRBD1 matching over 9 bases. The CDR3 is 15 amino acids. Trimming at V came to 3 bases and at J to 7 bases, leaving 7 bases not matched to a gene. Germline CDR1 is SGHRS and CDR2 is YFSETQ. In DNA, the CDR3 is TGCGCCAGCAGCTCCCTCGGGACAGGGAGTGAAAAACTGTTTTTT. Translation: CASSSLGTGSEKLFF.

The V call is TRBV6-1, the J call TRBJ1-5, with D possibly TRBD1 on 5 matching bases. This CDR3 is 13 amino acids long. Germline V gene data show CDR1 as MNHNS and CDR2 as SASEGT. V was pared by 4 bases and J by 6 bases, with 10 bases between. CDR3: CASSARGGQPQHF. The CDR3, as DNA: TGTGCCAGCAGTGCCCGGGGGGGTCAGCCCCAGCATTTT.

Concerning this clone itself: The sample carries other DNA sequences with the same CDR3. The rearrangement links TRBV19 to TRBJ1-5, with TRBD1 matching over 9 bases. The CDR3 extends over 15 amino acids. Per germline, CDR1 LNHDA and CDR2 SQIVND (reference sequence). V lost 4 bases to trimming and J lost 2 bases; unmatched junction nucleotides: 3. The CDR3 sequence: CASSTRTGGNQPQHF. The CDR3 DNA is TGTGCCAGTAGTACTAGGACAGGGGGCAATCAGCCCCAGCATTTT.

The V call is TRBV10-2, the J call TRBJ2-7; 12 nucleotides match TRBD2. Unmatched junction bases numbered 11, after V lost 6 bases and J lost 2 bases. CDR1 is WSHSY, CDR2 SAAADI, per germline. This CDR3 is built from 17 residues. The CDR3 bases are TGCGCCAGCAGCTACCGCCCGGGACTAGCGGGCCCCTACGAGCAGTACTTC. It translates to CASSYRPGLAGPYEQYF.

This chain joins TRBV5-4 and TRBJ2-7; 8 positions agree with TRBD1. Germline V gene lookup returns CDR1 SGHNT and CDR2 YYREEE (reference sequence). The CDR3 sequence is 14 residues long. The ends lost 5 bases at V and 3 bases at J; junction bases unmatched: 7. The DNA for the CDR3 is TGTGCCAGCAGACCAGGGACAGGAGACTACGAGCAGTACTTC. This codes for CASRPGTGDYEQYF.